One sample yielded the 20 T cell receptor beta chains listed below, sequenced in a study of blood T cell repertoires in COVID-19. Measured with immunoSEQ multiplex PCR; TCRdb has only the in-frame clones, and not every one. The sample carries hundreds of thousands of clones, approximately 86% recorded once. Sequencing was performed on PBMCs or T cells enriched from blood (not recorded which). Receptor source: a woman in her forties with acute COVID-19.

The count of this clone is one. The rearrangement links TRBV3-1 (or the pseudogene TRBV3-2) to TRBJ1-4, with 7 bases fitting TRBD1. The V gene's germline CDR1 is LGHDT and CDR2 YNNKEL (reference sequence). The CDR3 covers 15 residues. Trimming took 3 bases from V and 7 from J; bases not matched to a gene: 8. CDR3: CASSHTRGMAEKLFF. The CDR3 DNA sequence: TGTGCCAGCAGCCATACCAGGGGGATGGCTGAAAAACTGTTTTTT.

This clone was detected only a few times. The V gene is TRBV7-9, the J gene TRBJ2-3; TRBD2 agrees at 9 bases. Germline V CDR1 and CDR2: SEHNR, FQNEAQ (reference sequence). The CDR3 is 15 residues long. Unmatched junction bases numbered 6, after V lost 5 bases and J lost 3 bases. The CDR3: CASSPSSGITDTQYF. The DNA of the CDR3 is TGTGCCAGCAGCCCCTCTAGCGGGATTACAGATACGCAGTATTTT.

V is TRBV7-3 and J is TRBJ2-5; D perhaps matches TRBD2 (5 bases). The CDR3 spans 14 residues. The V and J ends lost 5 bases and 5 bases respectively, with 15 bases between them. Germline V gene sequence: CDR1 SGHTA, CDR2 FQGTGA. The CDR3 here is CASSGRDLCETQYF. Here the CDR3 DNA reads TGTGCCAGCAGCGGTCGGGATTTGTGCGAGACCCAGTACTTC.

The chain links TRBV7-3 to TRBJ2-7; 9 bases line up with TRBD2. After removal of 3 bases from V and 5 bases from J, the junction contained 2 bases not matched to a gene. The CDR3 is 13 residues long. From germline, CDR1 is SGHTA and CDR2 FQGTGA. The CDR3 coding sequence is TGTGCCAGCAGCTTTAGCGGGAGTAACGAGCAGTACTTC. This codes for CASSFSGSNEQYF.

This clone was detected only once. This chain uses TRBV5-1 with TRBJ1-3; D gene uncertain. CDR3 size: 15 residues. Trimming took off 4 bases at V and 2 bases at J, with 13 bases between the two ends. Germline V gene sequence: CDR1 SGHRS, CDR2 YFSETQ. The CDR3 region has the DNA TGCGCCAGCAGCCCGGCCGGGATGGCTGGAAACACCATATATTTT. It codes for CASSPAGMAGNTIYF.

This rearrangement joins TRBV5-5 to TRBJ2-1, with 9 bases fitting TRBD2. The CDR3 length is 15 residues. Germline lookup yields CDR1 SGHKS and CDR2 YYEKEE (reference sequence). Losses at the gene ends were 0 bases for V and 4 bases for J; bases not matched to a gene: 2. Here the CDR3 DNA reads TGTGCCAGCAGCTTGGAGACTAGCGGTTACAATGAGCAGTTCTTC. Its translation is CASSLETSGYNEQFF.

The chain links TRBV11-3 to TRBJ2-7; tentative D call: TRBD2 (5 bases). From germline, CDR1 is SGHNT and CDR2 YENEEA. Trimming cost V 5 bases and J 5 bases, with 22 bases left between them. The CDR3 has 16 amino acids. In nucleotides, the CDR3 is TGTGCCAGCAGCCCACCCGAGGGCCCAAGCGGACACGAGCAGTACTTC. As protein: CASSPPEGPSGHEQYF.

The CDR3 coding sequence is TGTGCCAGCAGCTTACGGGCCGGGGGGCCTGAAAAACTGTTTTTT. Encoded protein: CASSLRAGGPEKLFF. The V gene is TRBV7-2, the J gene TRBJ1-4; D possibly corresponds to TRBD1 (6 bases). Looked up from germline, CDR1 is SGHTA and CDR2 is FQGNSA. V shed 2 bases and J shed 7 bases, with 14 bases lying between them. The CDR3 sequence is 15 residues long. The full variable domain, in which reference TRBV7-2 and TRBJ1-4 provide the parts outside the CDR3, is GAGVSQSPSNKVTEKGKDVELRCDPISGHTALYWYRQSLGQGLEFLIYFQGNSAPDKSGLPSDRFSAERTGGSVSTLTIQRTQQEDSAVYLCASSLRAGGPEKLFFGSGTQLSVL.

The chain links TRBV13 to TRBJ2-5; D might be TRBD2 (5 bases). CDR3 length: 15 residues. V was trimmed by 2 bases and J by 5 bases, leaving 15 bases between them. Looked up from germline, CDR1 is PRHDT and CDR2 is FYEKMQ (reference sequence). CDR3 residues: CASSLYSGMGETQYF. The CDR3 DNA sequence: TGTGCCAGCAGCTTATATTCCGGGATGGGGGAGACCCAGTACTTC.

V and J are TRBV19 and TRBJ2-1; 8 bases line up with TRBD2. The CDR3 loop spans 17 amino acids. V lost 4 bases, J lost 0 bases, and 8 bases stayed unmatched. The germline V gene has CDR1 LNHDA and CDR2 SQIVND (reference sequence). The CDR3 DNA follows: TGTGCCAGTAGTAGAAGTCTGACTAGCGCCTCCTACAATGAGCAGTTCTTC. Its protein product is CASSRSLTSASYNEQFF.

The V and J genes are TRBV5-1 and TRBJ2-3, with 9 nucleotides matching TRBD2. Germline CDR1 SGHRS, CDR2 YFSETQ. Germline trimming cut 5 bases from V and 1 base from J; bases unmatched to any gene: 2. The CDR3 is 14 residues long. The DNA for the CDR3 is TGCGCCAGCAGGACTAGCGGCGGCACAGATACGCAGTATTTT. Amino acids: CASRTSGGTDTQYF. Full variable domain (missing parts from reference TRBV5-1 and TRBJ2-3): KAGVTQTPRYLIKTRGQQVTLSCSPISGHRSVSWYQQTPGQGLQFLFEYFSETQRNKGNFPGRFSGRQFSNSRSEMNVSTLELGDSALYLCASRTSGGTDTQYFGPGTRLTVL.

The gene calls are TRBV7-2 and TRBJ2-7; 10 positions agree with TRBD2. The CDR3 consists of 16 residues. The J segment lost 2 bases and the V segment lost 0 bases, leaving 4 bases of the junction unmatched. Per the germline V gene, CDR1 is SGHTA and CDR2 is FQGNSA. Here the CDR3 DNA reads TGTGCCAGCAGCTTAGCTTCCGGACTAGCGGCCTACGAGCAGTACTTC. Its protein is CASSLASGLAAYEQYF. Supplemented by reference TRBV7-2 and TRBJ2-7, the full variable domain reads GAGVSQSPSNKVTEKGKDVELRCDPISGHTALYWYRQSLGQGLEFLIYFQGNSAPDKSGLPSDRFSAERTGGSVSTLTIQRTQQEDSAVYLCASSLASGLAAYEQYFGPGTRLTVT.

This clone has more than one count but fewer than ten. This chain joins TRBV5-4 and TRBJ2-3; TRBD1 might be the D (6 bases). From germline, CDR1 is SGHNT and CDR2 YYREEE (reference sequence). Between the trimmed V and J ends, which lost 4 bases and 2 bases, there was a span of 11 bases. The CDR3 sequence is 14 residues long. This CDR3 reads CASSTGTTTDTQYF. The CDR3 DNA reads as TGTGCCAGCAGCACCGGGACAACCACAGATACGCAGTATTTT. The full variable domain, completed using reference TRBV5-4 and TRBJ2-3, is ETGVTQSPTHLIKTRGQQVTLRCSSQSGHNTVSWYQQALGQGPQFIFQYYREEENGRGNFPPRFSGLQFPNYSSELNVNALELDDSALYLCASSTGTTTDTQYFGPGTRLTVL.

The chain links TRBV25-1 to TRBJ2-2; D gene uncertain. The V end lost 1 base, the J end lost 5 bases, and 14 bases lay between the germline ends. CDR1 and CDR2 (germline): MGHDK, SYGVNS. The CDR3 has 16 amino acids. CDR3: CASSELLVGGTGELFF. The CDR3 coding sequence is TGTGCCAGCAGTGAATTGTTAGTCGGCGGAACCGGGGAGCTGTTTTTT.

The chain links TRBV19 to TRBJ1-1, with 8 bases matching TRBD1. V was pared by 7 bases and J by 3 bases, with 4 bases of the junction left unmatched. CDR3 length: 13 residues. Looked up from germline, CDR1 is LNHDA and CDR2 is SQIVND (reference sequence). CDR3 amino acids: CASNPQGDTEAFF. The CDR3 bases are TGTGCCAGTAACCCACAGGGGGACACTGAAGCTTTCTTT.

The chain's CDR3 is CASSPGGYEQYF. DNA of the CDR3: TGTGCCAGCAGCCCAGGGGGCTACGAGCAGTACTTC. V gene TRBV6-5 combines with J gene TRBJ2-7; 7 bases match TRBD1. Germline lookup yields CDR1 MNHEY and CDR2 SVGAGI. The junction had 2 bases not matched to a gene; V was cut back by 6 bases and J by 3 bases. The CDR3 is 12 residues long.

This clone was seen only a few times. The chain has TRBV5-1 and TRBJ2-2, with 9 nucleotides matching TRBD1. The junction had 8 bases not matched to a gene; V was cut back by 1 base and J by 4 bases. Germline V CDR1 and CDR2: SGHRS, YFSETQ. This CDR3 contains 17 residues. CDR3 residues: CASSLSGQGRFTGELFF. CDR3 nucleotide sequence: TGCGCCAGCAGCTTGAGTGGACAGGGGCGGTTCACCGGGGAGCTGTTTTTT.

The CDR3 loop is CASSEPGQGVNEQFF. CDR3 nucleotides: TGTGCCAGCAGTGAACCGGGACAGGGCGTCAATGAGCAGTTCTTC. The rearrangement links TRBV25-1 to TRBJ2-1; 9 nucleotides agree with TRBD1. This CDR3 region has 15 residues. With V trimmed by 2 bases and J by 6 bases, 5 bases remained unmatched. Per germline, CDR1 MGHDK and CDR2 SYGVNS.

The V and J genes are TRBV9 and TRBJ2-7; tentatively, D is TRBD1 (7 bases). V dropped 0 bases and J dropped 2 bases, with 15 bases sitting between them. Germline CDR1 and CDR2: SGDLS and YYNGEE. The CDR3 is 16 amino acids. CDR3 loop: CASSVGGGGGTYEQYF. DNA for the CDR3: TGTGCCAGCAGCGTAGGTGGAGGGGGCGGAACCTACGAGCAGTACTTC.

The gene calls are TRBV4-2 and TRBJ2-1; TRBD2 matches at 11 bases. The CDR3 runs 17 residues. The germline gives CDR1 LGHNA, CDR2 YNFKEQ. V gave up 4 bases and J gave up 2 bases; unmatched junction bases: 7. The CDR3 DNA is TGTGCCAGCAGCCGCCAACTAGCGGGAGACGCCTACAATGAGCAGTTCTTC. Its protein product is CASSRQLAGDAYNEQFF.